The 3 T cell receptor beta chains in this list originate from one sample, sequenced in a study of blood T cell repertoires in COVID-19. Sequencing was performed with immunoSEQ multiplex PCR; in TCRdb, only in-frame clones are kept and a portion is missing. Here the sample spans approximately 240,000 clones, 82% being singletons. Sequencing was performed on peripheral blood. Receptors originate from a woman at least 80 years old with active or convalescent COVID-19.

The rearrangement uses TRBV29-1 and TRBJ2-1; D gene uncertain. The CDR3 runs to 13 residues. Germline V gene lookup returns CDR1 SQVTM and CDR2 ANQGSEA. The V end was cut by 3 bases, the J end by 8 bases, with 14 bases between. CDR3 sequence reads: CSVDTITGDEQFF. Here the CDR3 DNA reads TGCAGCGTTGATACAATTACGGGTGATGAGCAGTTCTTC.

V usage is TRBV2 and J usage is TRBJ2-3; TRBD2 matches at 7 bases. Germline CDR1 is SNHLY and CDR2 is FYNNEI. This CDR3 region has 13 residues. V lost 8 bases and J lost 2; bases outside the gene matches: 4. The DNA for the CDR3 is TGTGCCAGCTCAAGCGGGACCACAGATACGCAGTATTTT. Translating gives CASSSGTTDTQYF. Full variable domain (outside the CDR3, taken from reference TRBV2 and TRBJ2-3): EPEVTQTPSHQVTQMGQEVILRCVPISNHLYFYWYRQILGQKVEFLVSFYNNEISEKSEIFDDQFSVERPDGSNFTLKIRSTKLEDSAMYFCASSSGTTDTQYFGPGTRLTVL.

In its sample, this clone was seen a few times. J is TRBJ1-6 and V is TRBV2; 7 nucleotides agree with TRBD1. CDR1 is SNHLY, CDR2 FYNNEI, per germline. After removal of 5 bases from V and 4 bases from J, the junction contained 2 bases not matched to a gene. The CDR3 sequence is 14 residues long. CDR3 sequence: CASSRDRYNSPLHF. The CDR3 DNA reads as TGTGCCAGCAGTCGGGACAGATATAATTCACCCCTCCACTTT.